This entry features one T cell receptor (beta chain) sequence. Its cognate antigen is unknown. Sample time point: week 35, safety follow-up. Topical imiquimod accompanied each vaccine dose, which consisted of 300 ug of mutant IDH1 20-mer peptide. The record originates from a study of a mutant IDH1 vaccine in newly diagnosed glioma. The method was immunoSEQ multiplex PCR; TCRdb's version includes in-frame clones alone and lacks a portion of them. The sample includes about 50,000 clones, around 92% of them seen just once. This receptor was obtained from a man aged 50-59 years with glioma. The sample in question was PBMCs, obtained from a glioma patient whose treatment included an IDH1 peptide vaccine.

DNA for the CDR3: TGTGCCAGCAGTTTCCTGTCTTGGGCGCAGGCGTACGAGCAGTACTTC. It encodes CASSFLSWAQAYEQYF. The chain couples TRBV28 to TRBJ2-7; the D is unclear. V lost 3 bases to trimming and J lost 4 bases, with 19 bases between them. The CDR3 is made up of 16 amino acids. Per the germline V gene, CDR1 is MDHEN and CDR2 is SYDVKM.